This TCR beta chain stems from a study of blood T cell repertoires in COVID-19. The study recruited people aged roughly 18 to 89 years across approximately 23 US areas. Two negative PCRs, clearance, or symptom resolution were required of recovered Cohort 3 donors. Sequencing used immunoSEQ multiplex PCR; TCRdb keeps in-frame clones, though not all of them. The table includes a few hundred thousand clones, 80% to 90% detected once. Sequencing was carried out using PBMCs or T cells enriched from blood (not recorded which). This sequence was found in a woman aged 18-29 years who had recovered from COVID-19.

In DNA, the CDR3 is TGTGCCAGCAGCGCCAGTCCCAATCCCATTTACGAGCAGTACTTC. As protein: CASSASPNPIYEQYF. The chain has TRBV5-5 and TRBJ2-7; D remains ambiguous. Germline CDR1 reads SGHKS; CDR2 reads YYEKEE (reference sequence). Trimming took 4 bases from V and 4 from J, leaving 18 bases between them. The length of the CDR3 is 15 residues.